This T cell receptor (beta chain) emerged from a study of response to subunit inactivated influenza vaccine. Via MiXCR, TCRdb re-called the RT-PCR reads, giving one row per CDR3 protein. The repertoire consists of some 500,000 distinct CDR3 sequences, with 10% to 15% occurring once and the leading ten covering around 13%. Germline V lookup: CDR1 MNHNS, CDR2 SASEGT. The length of the CDR3 is 15 residues. V lost 6 bases, J lost 5 bases, and 20 bases lay in between. In its sample, this clonotype was seen a few times. Its specificity is unknown. Study outcomes and limitations: Few new T cells, the authors suggested, are recruited by each seasonal influenza vaccination.

The clonotype originates from a man aged 50-59 years who received an inactivated influenza vaccine. V is TRBV6-1 and J is TRBJ2-7; tentative D call: TRBD1 (6 bases). The specimen was PBMCs from blood, collected roughly 47 days after vaccination. CDR3 residues: CASSPLPGRDNEQYF. The CDR3 nucleotides read TGTGCCAGCAGCCCTCTTCCGGGACGGGACAACGAGCAGTACTTC.